This T cell receptor (beta chain) was sequenced for a study of cytomegalovirus exposure and HLA in healthy donors. General observations from the study: With DRB1 most and HLA-C fewest, TCR association rates differed between HLA loci in a later analysis. A previous analysis found most TCR beta V segments productive roughly 90% or roughly 30% of the time. Across donors, most TCRs were seen rarely, yet some public ones were widespread.

PCR primers comprised 60 Vbeta and 13 Jbeta primers. The method was immunoSEQ multiplex PCR; TCRdb's version includes in-frame clones alone and lacks a portion of them. The repertoire consists of approximately 89,000 clones, with approximately 80% occurring once and the leading ten covering about 3.8%. With respect to this clone: Its specificity is unknown.

The specimen was PBMCs. This sequence originates from a man aged 25-40 years in good health and CMV-seronegative.

The DNA for the CDR3 is TGTGCCAGCAGCTTAAGGGGTCAAGAGACCCAGTACTTC. This sequence encodes CASSLRGQETQYF. The chain couples TRBV7-9 to TRBJ2-5, with D tentatively TRBD1 (5 bases). CDR3 length: 13 residues. The germline CDR1 and CDR2 sequences are SEHNR and FQNEAQ (reference sequence). V lost 2 bases and J lost 2, with 6 bases in between.